Listed here is a single TCR beta chain. This record belongs to a study of shared clonotypes between healthy human individuals. Per the germline V gene, CDR1 is GTSNPN and CDR2 is SVGIG (reference sequence). This CDR3 spans 18 amino acids. The trim removed 7 bases at V and 7 bases at J, leaving 20 bases unmatched. A CD45RA+ naive subset and a CD45RA-negative memory subset were split from CD4+ cells. This table comes from immunoSEQ multiplex PCR, and its TCRdb copy is limited to in-frame clones, with some not included. The table has nearly 1,000,000 clones, around 80% seen once; the top ten hold about 1.5%.

V gene TRBV30 combines with J gene TRBJ1-6; 9 bases map to TRBD1. The material sequenced was memory CD4+ T cells sorted from blood. Subset defined: CD45RA-negative fraction. The TCR was taken from a man between 18 and 35 years old in good health. CDR3 DNA: TGTGCCTTGACTTCCCGGGACAGGGCCCCAGGATACAATTCACCCCTCCACTTT. It yields the protein CALTSRDRAPGYNSPLHF.